Shown below are 27 T cell receptor beta chains from a single sample sequenced in a study of T cell repertoires in cytomegalovirus infection. One entry per CDR3 protein results from TCRdb running MiXCR on the reads. The sample holds hundreds of thousands of distinct CDR3 sequences; 24% are singletons and the top ten take 6.5% to 10%. Sample: CD8+ T cells from PBMCs. The receptors were gathered from a human donor in good health (CMV status not recorded). Some clones in this sample may be carry-over from other donors' samples.

This clonotype has only a few counts. The CDR3, as DNA: TGCGCCAGCAGCCAAGGCGGGTCCCCCGAGCAGTTCTTC. Its translation: CASSQGGSPEQFF. This sequence joins TRBV4-1 and TRBJ2-1, with a weak D call TRBD2 (5 bases). CDR1 and CDR2 (germline): MGHRA, YSYEKL. V shed 1 base and J shed 10 bases, with 11 bases lying between them. The length of the CDR3 is 13 residues.

The chain couples TRBV7-8 to TRBJ2-1, with a weak D call TRBD1 (6 bases). Germline values: CDR1 SGHVS, CDR2 FQNEAQ. This CDR3 comprises 16 residues. V was shortened by 0 bases and J by 4 bases, with 13 bases between the two germline ends. CDR3 amino acids: CASSLAKTGPYNEQFF. In DNA, the CDR3 is TGTGCCAGCAGCTTAGCGAAAACAGGGCCTTACAATGAGCAGTTCTTC.

As for this clonotype: This sequence may be a read error, since a much larger clone differs from it by one base. The chain links TRBV7-2 to TRBJ1-6; D possibly corresponds to TRBD1 (5 bases). The CDR3 totals 13 residues. The germline V gene encodes CDR1 SGHTA and CDR2 FQGNSA. The CDR3 here is CVSSLGDWVPLHF. CDR3 sequence (DNA): TGTGTCAGCAGCTTAGGGGATTGGGTACCCCTCCACTTT.

This chain links TRBV13 with TRBJ1-1; D possibly corresponds to TRBD1 (5 bases). The CDR3 runs to 15 residues. Germline V gene lookup returns CDR1 PRHDT and CDR2 FYEKMQ (reference sequence). V gave up 5 bases and J gave up 2 bases, with 15 bases separating them. This CDR3 reads CASSARKRGNTEAFF. In nucleotides, the CDR3 is TGTGCCAGCAGCGCCAGAAAGAGGGGCAACACTGAAGCTTTCTTT.

The V call is TRBV5-4, the J call TRBJ2-1; D could derive from TRBD1 or TRBD2 (6 bases each). The CDR3 has 13 amino acids. Trimming removed 6 bases from V and 10 bases from J, with 17 bases in between. Germline CDR1 reads SGHNT; CDR2 reads YYREEE (reference sequence). CDR3 loop: CASTLGRGREQFF. DNA for the CDR3: TGTGCCAGCACCCTGGGAAGGGGGAGGGAGCAGTTCTTC.

This clonotype has only a few counts. The chain combines TRBV7-9 with TRBJ2-4; 10 nucleotides align to TRBD1. The CDR3 is made up of 16 amino acids. With V trimmed by 5 bases and J by 6 bases, 10 bases remained unmatched. Germline CDR1 SEHNR, CDR2 FQNEAQ (reference sequence). Written as DNA, the CDR3 is TGTGCCAGCAGCCCTAGGGACAGGGGCCCCGCAAACATTCAGTACTTC. This sequence encodes CASSPRDRGPANIQYF. Looking up the rest from reference TRBV7-9 and TRBJ2-4 gives the full variable domain: DTGVSQNPRHKITKRGQNVTFRCDPISEHNRLYWYRQTLGQGPEFLTYFQNEAQLEKSRLLSDRFSAERPKGSFSTLEIQRTEQGDSAMYLCASSPRDRGPANIQYFGAGTRLSVL.

The V call is TRBV4-3, the J call TRBJ1-4; D gene uncertain. Germline lookup yields CDR1 LGHNA and CDR2 YSLEER. Trimming removed 1 base from V and 8 bases from J, with 14 bases in between. The CDR3 runs to 15 residues. The CDR3 nucleotides are TGCGCCAGCAGCCAAGTTCTGGGGATGGAGGAAAAACTGTTTTTT. It is translated as CASSQVLGMEEKLFF.

This clonotype was recorded a few times. The chain uses TRBV7-9 and TRBJ1-5; TRBD1 might be the D (6 bases). Trimming shortened V by 3 bases and J by 0 bases, and 9 bases separated the two germline ends. This CDR3 spans 15 amino acids. The germline V gene encodes CDR1 SEHNR and CDR2 FQNEAQ (reference sequence). The CDR3 protein is CASSFGQYSNQPQHF. The CDR3 nucleotides are TGTGCCAGCAGCTTCGGACAGTATAGCAATCAGCCCCAGCATTTT. Together with reference TRBV7-9 and TRBJ1-5, the CDR3 gives the full variable domain: DTGVSQNPRHKITKRGQNVTFRCDPISEHNRLYWYRQTLGQGPEFLTYFQNEAQLEKSRLLSDRFSAERPKGSFSTLEIQRTEQGDSAMYLCASSFGQYSNQPQHFGDGTRLSIL.

This clonotype was counted at least ten times. The genes are TRBV4-2 and TRBJ2-2; no definite D call. Germline CDR1 is LGHNA and CDR2 is YNFKEQ. V gave up 1 base and J gave up 5 bases, with 5 bases separating them. This CDR3 spans 13 amino acids. Written as DNA, the CDR3 is TGTGCCAGCAGCCAAGTTCAGACCGGGGAGCTGTTTTTT. Its protein product is CASSQVQTGELFF.

This rearrangement joins TRBV5-5 to TRBJ1-5; D ambiguous. With 2 bases removed from V and 0 bases from J, the gap between germline ends came to 9 bases. Germline-derived CDR1 and CDR2 are SGHKS and YYEKEE (reference sequence). The CDR3 extends over 15 amino acids. The CDR3: CASSLTEDSNQPQHF. CDR3 coding DNA: TGTGCCAGCAGCTTAACGGAGGATAGCAATCAGCCCCAGCATTTT.

V and J are TRBV7-9 and TRBJ2-5; TRBD2 is a possible D gene (5 bases). The V end was cut by 5 bases, the J end by 2 bases, with 18 bases between. This CDR3 has 16 residues. Germline V gene sequence: CDR1 SEHNR, CDR2 FQNEAQ (reference sequence). The CDR3 DNA reads TGTGCCAGCAGCCAAGGAAGTCTACCGGGACAAGAGACCCAGTACTTC. Its translation: CASSQGSLPGQETQYF. The full variable domain, with the rest looked up from reference TRBV7-9 and TRBJ2-5, is DTGVSQNPRHKITKRGQNVTFRCDPISEHNRLYWYRQTLGQGPEFLTYFQNEAQLEKSRLLSDRFSAERPKGSFSTLEIQRTEQGDSAMYLCASSQGSLPGQETQYFGPGTRLLVL.

This clonotype appeared a single time. This may be a read error, as it is one base from a much larger clone. The chain combines TRBV7-9 with TRBJ2-3; 8 bases match TRBD2. The CDR3 is 17 amino acids. Germline V CDR1 and CDR2: SEHNR, FQNEAQ (reference sequence). The J segment lost 2 bases and the V segment lost 8 bases, leaving 15 bases of the junction unmatched. CDR3 in amino acids: CASAPTRGALPTDTQYF. In DNA, the CDR3 is TGTGCCAGCGCCCCGACGCGGGGGGCCCTCCCCACAGATACGCAGTATTTT.

This chain uses TRBV23-1 with TRBJ2-7; D gene ambiguous. TRBV23-1 is known as an ORF, though its function is uncertain. CDR3 length: 13 amino acids. Trimming removed 0 bases from V and 6 bases from J, with 9 bases in between. The CDR3 is CASSQSRWVEQYV. In nucleotides, the CDR3 is TGCGCCAGCAGTCAATCGCGGTGGGTCGAGCAGTACGTC.

There are a few counts of this clonotype. V is TRBV24-1 and J is TRBJ2-2; 7 bases line up with TRBD1. The CDR3 consists of 14 residues. The V segment lost 3 bases and the J segment 5 bases; nucleotides outside the gene matches: 2. The germline gives CDR1 KGHDR, CDR2 SFDVKD. The CDR3 loop reads CATSDPGGTGELFF. The DNA for the CDR3 is TGTGCCACCAGTGATCCAGGGGGAACCGGGGAGCTGTTTTTT.

The J gene is TRBJ1-2, the V gene TRBV19; 10 bases match TRBD1. The trim removed 3 bases at V and 2 bases at J, leaving 9 bases unmatched. The CDR3 length is 17 residues. CDR1 is LNHDA, CDR2 SQIVND, per germline (reference sequence). The CDR3 loop is CASSIDRGLSRNYGYTF. CDR3 in DNA: TGTGCCAGTAGTATCGACAGGGGGCTTTCCCGGAACTATGGCTACACCTTC.

This clonotype was counted many times. V is TRBV6-2 or TRBV6-3 and J is TRBJ1-5; 7 bases are a match to TRBD1. The CDR3 totals 17 residues. V shed 3 bases, J shed 4 bases, and the junction held 12 bases outside the gene matches. Germline CDR1 and CDR2: MNHEY and SVGEGT. The CDR3: CASSYRQGRVANQPQHF. CDR3 DNA sequence: TGTGCCAGCAGTTATCGACAGGGAAGGGTAGCAAATCAGCCCCAGCATTTT.

The genes are TRBV12-3 or TRBV12-4 and TRBJ1-1, with D unresolved. V lost 11 bases and J 8 bases, leaving 15 bases between the germline ends. The length of the CDR3 is 11 residues. Written as DNA, the CDR3 is TGTGCCTCCCAGTGGGGAGTGGAAGCTTTCTTT. This sequence encodes CASQWGVEAFF.

About this clonotype itself: A much larger clone sits a single nucleotide away, making a read error possible. This CDR3 reads CASRELGVPDTQYF. In DNA form, the CDR3 reads TGTGCCAGCAGAGAACTCGGGGTCCCAGATACGCAGTATTTT. The chain couples TRBV7-9 to TRBJ2-3, with D possibly being TRBD2 (5 bases). The germline V and J ends were trimmed by 6 bases and 4 bases, with 14 bases remaining between them. CDR3 length: 14 amino acids. In germline, CDR1 is SEHNR, CDR2 FQNEAQ (reference sequence).

Only a few counts were recorded for this clonotype. The chain links TRBV18 to TRBJ1-1; D not certain. This CDR3 spans 17 amino acids. Germline-derived CDR1 and CDR2 are KGHSH and LQKENI. The V gene lost 3 bases and the J gene lost 3 bases, with 20 bases spanning the gap. The CDR3 sequence is CASSPTLLIGSDTEAFF. Written as DNA, the CDR3 is TGTGCCAGCTCACCTACCCTATTAATTGGGTCTGACACTGAAGCTTTCTTT.

This clonotype was picked up many times. The chain is built from TRBV7-9 and TRBJ2-6; D unclear. Germline assignment: CDR1 SEHNR and CDR2 FQNEAQ (reference sequence). Trimming stripped 1 base from V and 0 bases from J, with 7 bases between. This CDR3 has 16 residues. Here the CDR3 DNA reads TGTGCCAGCAGCTTAGTCGACAACTCTGGGGCCAACGTCCTGACTTTC. Its protein is CASSLVDNSGANVLTF.

This clonotype has only a few counts. The V call is TRBV23-1, the J call TRBJ2-7, with D unresolved. TRBV23-1 falls under the ORF class, with uncertain function. The CDR3 runs 13 residues. Trimming left V 1 base short and J 4 bases short, with 8 bases between. As DNA, the CDR3 is TGCGCCAGCAGTCAATACGACATTTACGAGCAGTACGTC. It is translated as CASSQYDIYEQYV.

This clonotype was seen once. CDR3: CASSLSSLNEETQYF. The DNA of the CDR3 is TGTGCCAGCAGCTTATCTTCACTGAACGAAGAGACCCAGTACTTC. The rearrangement uses TRBV7-9 and TRBJ2-5; D gene uncertain. Trimming left V 2 bases short and J 3 bases short, with 13 bases between. Germline values: CDR1 SEHNR, CDR2 FQNEAQ (reference sequence). This CDR3 is 15 amino acids long. The variable domain in full, with the rest retrieved from reference TRBV7-9 and TRBJ2-5, is DTGVSQNPRHKITKRGQNVTFRCDPISEHNRLYWYRQTLGQGPEFLTYFQNEAQLEKSRLLSDRFSAERPKGSFSTLEIQRTEQGDSAMYLCASSLSSLNEETQYFGPGTRLLVL.

This clonotype was counted a few times. This chain uses TRBV12-3 or TRBV12-4 with TRBJ2-1; 7 nucleotides match TRBD1. The CDR3 is 14 amino acids. V lost 7 bases to trimming and J lost 3 bases; unmatched junction nucleotides: 6. CDR3 sequence reads: CASTGTAFYNEQFF. CDR3 nucleotide sequence: TGTGCCAGCACCGGGACAGCTTTCTACAATGAGCAGTTCTTC.

As for this clonotype: Relative to the germline gene, one junction end is altered; a read error may explain this. This chain connects TRBV5-1 to TRBJ2-7, with 9 bases fitting TRBD1. From germline, CDR1 is SGHRS and CDR2 YFSETQ. CDR3 length: 17 residues. CDR3 nucleotides: TGCGCCAGCAGCTGGGGGACAGGGCGTTATGGAGGCTACGAGCAGTATTTC. Encoded protein: CASSWGTGRYGGYEQYF.

CDR3 sequence reads: CSVDRGEPEAFF. The DNA of the CDR3 is TGCAGCGTAGACAGGGGCGAGCCTGAAGCTTTCTTT. The chain uses TRBV29-1 and TRBJ1-1, with 8 bases that match TRBD1. The germline V gene has CDR1 SQVTM and CDR2 ANQGSEA. CDR3 length: 12 amino acids. J was trimmed by 6 bases and V by 6 bases; bases with no gene match: 6.

This clonotype has at least ten counts. The chain couples TRBV7-2 to TRBJ2-5; perhaps D is TRBD1 or TRBD2 (5 bases each). Trimming shortened V by 4 bases and J by 5 bases, and 20 bases separated the two germline ends. The CDR3 has 16 residues. Germline loops: CDR1 SGHTA, CDR2 FQGNSA. The CDR3 protein is CASSYAGGQGRETQYF. The CDR3, as DNA: TGTGCCAGCAGCTACGCGGGCGGGCAGGGACGTGAGACCCAGTACTTC.

This clonotype was recorded many times. The rearrangement links TRBV10-3 to TRBJ2-6; D perhaps matches TRBD1 (6 bases). This CDR3 has 18 amino acids. Germline-derived CDR1 and CDR2 are ENHRY and SYGVKD. Trimming took off 4 bases at V and 4 bases at J, with 20 bases between the two ends. CDR3 protein: CAISVRDTENGGANVLTF. In DNA, the CDR3 is TGTGCCATCAGTGTCCGGGACACCGAGAATGGAGGGGCCAACGTCCTGACTTTC.